The rows below give T cell receptor beta chains drawn from one sample of a study of Ad26.COV2.S vaccination and SARS-CoV-2 variants. This table comes from immunoSEQ multiplex PCR, and its TCRdb copy is limited to in-frame clones, with some not included. The repertoire holds roughly 350,000 clones, with approximately 90% as singletons. Sequenced material: peripheral blood, taken in a trial of Ad26.COV2.S vaccine versus placebo. The receptors originated from a person aged 18 to 59 who received the Ad26.COV2.S COVID-19 vaccine or a placebo. The CDR3 runs from the conserved cysteine through the conserved F or W. D genes are given only for firm matches. Only part of the rows carry a size: once, few, many, or a class if the clone is expanded.

j_gene: TRBJ2-1
v_gene: TRBV27
d_gene: -
abundance: once
CDR3aa: CASSFSYGSGYNEQFF
CDR3nt: TGTGCCAGCAGTTTTTCGTATGGTTCGGGCTACAATGAGCAGTTCTTC

j_gene: TRBJ1-5
v_gene: TRBV4-1
d_gene: -
abundance: -
CDR3aa: CASSQEDRGARRPQHF
CDR3nt: TGCGCCAGCAGCCAAGAGGATAGGGGGGCGCGGCGGCCCCAGCATTTT

j_gene: TRBJ1-2
v_gene: TRBV5-8
d_gene: -
abundance: -
CDR3aa: CASSLAEGGEYYGYTF
CDR3nt: TGTGCCAGCAGCTTGGCCGAGGGGGGAGAGTACTATGGCTACACCTTC

j_gene: TRBJ1-2
v_gene: TRBV11-2
d_gene: -
abundance: -
CDR3aa: CASSLSQGGNGYTF
CDR3nt: TGTGCCAGCAGCTTATCACAGGGAGGTAACGGCTACACCTTC

j_gene: TRBJ2-7
v_gene: TRBV27
d_gene: -
abundance: -
CDR3aa: CASSLLEGSPYEQYF
CDR3nt: TGTGCCAGCAGTTTATTGGAGGGAAGCCCCTACGAGCAGTACTTC

j_gene: TRBJ2-7
v_gene: TRBV6-6
d_gene: -
abundance: -
CDR3aa: CASSYPSSGRVYEQYF
CDR3nt: TGTGCCAGCAGTTACCCCTCCTCGGGTCGCGTCTACGAGCAGTACTTC

j_gene: TRBJ2-5
v_gene: TRBV27
d_gene: -
abundance: -
CDR3aa: CASRSQGSWQETQYF
CDR3nt: TGTGCCAGCAGGTCCCAGGGATCCTGGCAAGAGACCCAGTACTTC

j_gene: TRBJ1-1
v_gene: TRBV30
d_gene: -
abundance: -
CDR3aa: CAWNVGIDTEAFF
CDR3nt: TGTGCCTGGAACGTCGGGATTGACACTGAAGCTTTCTTT

j_gene: TRBJ1-2
v_gene: TRBV6-5
d_gene: -
abundance: -
CDR3aa: CASSSGTNTYGYTF
CDR3nt: TGTGCCAGCAGTTCCGGGACAAACACCTATGGCTACACCTTC

j_gene: TRBJ2-3
v_gene: TRBV28
d_gene: TRBD2
abundance: -
CDR3aa: CASSLWTSGRDTDTQYF
CDR3nt: TGTGCCAGCAGTTTATGGACTAGCGGGAGAGACACAGATACGCAGTATTTT

j_gene: TRBJ2-7
v_gene: TRBV27
d_gene: -
abundance: -
CDR3aa: CAISGGNPYEQYF
CDR3nt: TGTGCCATCAGCGGAGGAAATCCCTACGAGCAGTACTTC

j_gene: TRBJ2-5
v_gene: TRBV2
d_gene: -
abundance: -
CDR3aa: CASSGAGGETQYF
CDR3nt: TGTGCCAGCAGTGGCGCGGGCGGGGAGACCCAGTACTTC

j_gene: TRBJ2-2
v_gene: TRBV7-2
d_gene: -
abundance: -
CDR3aa: CASRTPGPAGVGELFF
CDR3nt: TGTGCCAGCAGGACGCCCGGTCCGGCTGGGGTCGGGGAGCTGTTTTTT

j_gene: TRBJ1-2
v_gene: TRBV7-3
d_gene: -
abundance: -
CDR3aa: CASSLDPYNYGYTF
CDR3nt: TGTGCCAGCAGCTTAGACCCATACAACTATGGCTACACCTTC

j_gene: TRBJ2-3
v_gene: TRBV2
d_gene: -
abundance: -
CDR3aa: CASSELDLPDTQYF
CDR3nt: TGTGCCAGCAGTGAGCTGGATTTACCAGATACGCAGTATTTT

j_gene: TRBJ2-3
v_gene: TRBV9
d_gene: -
abundance: -
CDR3aa: CASSVIGRALASDTQYF
CDR3nt: TGTGCCAGCAGCGTCATAGGACGGGCCTTAGCAAGCGATACGCAGTATTTT

j_gene: TRBJ1-5
v_gene: TRBV9
d_gene: -
abundance: -
CDR3aa: CASSDGTDQPQHF
CDR3nt: TGTGCCAGCAGCGATGGGACCGATCAGCCCCAGCATTTT

j_gene: TRBJ2-7
v_gene: TRBV27
d_gene: -
abundance: -
CDR3aa: CASSFGPEPYEQYF
CDR3nt: TGTGCCAGCAGTTTCGGGCCAGAACCCTACGAGCAGTACTTC

j_gene: TRBJ1-1
v_gene: TRBV5-6
d_gene: -
abundance: -
CDR3aa: CASSPPLHIQGPNTEAFF
CDR3nt: TGTGCCAGCAGCCCCCCCCTTCACATACAGGGACCGAACACTGAAGCTTTCTTT

j_gene: TRBJ2-7
v_gene: TRBV28
d_gene: -
abundance: -
CDR3aa: CASSIHLGESSYEQYF
CDR3nt: TGTGCCAGCAGTATCCACTTAGGGGAGAGCTCCTACGAGCAGTACTTC

j_gene: TRBJ1-5
v_gene: TRBV7-2
d_gene: -
abundance: -
CDR3aa: CASSFFRGRNQPQHF
CDR3nt: TGTGCCAGCAGCTTCTTTCGGGGACGCAATCAGCCCCAGCATTTT

j_gene: TRBJ2-4
v_gene: TRBV7-3
d_gene: -
abundance: -
CDR3aa: CASSLGVAKNIQYF
CDR3nt: TGTGCCAGCAGCTTAGGGGTAGCCAAAAACATTCAGTACTTC

j_gene: TRBJ2-3
v_gene: TRBV6-2/TRBV6-3
d_gene: -
abundance: -
CDR3aa: CASSYVGTDTQYF
CDR3nt: TGTGCCAGCAGTTACGTGGGCACAGATACGCAGTATTTT

j_gene: TRBJ1-1
v_gene: TRBV5-5
d_gene: -
abundance: -
CDR3aa: CASSPGRAKNTEAFF
CDR3nt: TGTGCCAGCAGCCCAGGACGGGCTAAGAACACTGAAGCTTTCTTT

j_gene: TRBJ1-1
v_gene: TRBV6-6
d_gene: TRBD1
abundance: -
CDR3aa: CASRGTGNFNTEAFF
CDR3nt: TGTGCCAGCCGGGGGACAGGGAACTTTAACACTGAAGCTTTCTTT

j_gene: TRBJ2-4
v_gene: TRBV3-1/TRBV3-2
d_gene: TRBD2
abundance: -
CDR3aa: CASSQAGTSRDIQYF
CDR3nt: TGTGCCAGCAGCCAAGCAGGGACTAGCCGTGACATTCAGTACTTC

j_gene: TRBJ2-1
v_gene: TRBV7-9
d_gene: -
abundance: -
CDR3aa: CASSSVPGLYNEQFF
CDR3nt: TGTGCCAGCAGCTCCGTCCCGGGACTTTACAATGAGCAGTTCTTC

j_gene: TRBJ2-7
v_gene: TRBV7-2
d_gene: -
abundance: -
CDR3aa: CASSFQVNYEQYF
CDR3nt: TGTGCCAGCAGCTTTCAGGTGAATTACGAGCAGTACTTC

j_gene: TRBJ2-5
v_gene: TRBV10-3
d_gene: -
abundance: -
CDR3aa: CAISGLGGETQYF
CDR3nt: TGTGCCATCAGTGGACTAGGGGGAGAGACCCAGTACTTC

j_gene: TRBJ2-1
v_gene: TRBV7-8
d_gene: -
abundance: once
CDR3aa: CASSLAGREQFF
CDR3nt: TGTGCCAGCAGCTTAGCCGGTAGGGAGCAGTTCTTC

j_gene: TRBJ2-2
v_gene: TRBV4-2
d_gene: -
abundance: -
CDR3aa: CASSPEPGHQNTGELFF
CDR3nt: TGTGCCAGCAGCCCCGAACCAGGACATCAGAACACCGGGGAGCTGTTTTTT

j_gene: TRBJ2-7
v_gene: TRBV10-3
d_gene: TRBD1
abundance: -
CDR3aa: CAIRGTGSYEQYF
CDR3nt: TGTGCCATCAGGGGGACAGGCTCCTACGAGCAGTACTTC

j_gene: TRBJ1-5
v_gene: TRBV7-8
d_gene: TRBD1
abundance: -
CDR3aa: CASSQMGRGGNQPQHF
CDR3nt: TGTGCCAGCAGCCAAATGGGCAGGGGGGGAAATCAGCCCCAGCATTTT

j_gene: TRBJ1-2
v_gene: TRBV6-5
d_gene: -
abundance: -
CDR3aa: CASSYRRGQGNGYTF
CDR3nt: TGTGCCAGCAGTTACCGGCGTGGGCAGGGAAATGGCTACACCTTC

j_gene: TRBJ2-5
v_gene: TRBV5-1
d_gene: -
abundance: -
CDR3aa: CASSLGSIRETQYF
CDR3nt: TGCGCCAGCAGCTTGGGATCGATCCGAGAGACCCAGTACTTC

j_gene: TRBJ2-6
v_gene: TRBV10-3
d_gene: -
abundance: -
CDR3aa: CAIRAQYSGANVLTF
CDR3nt: TGTGCCATCAGAGCCCAGTACTCTGGGGCCAACGTCCTGACTTTC

j_gene: TRBJ1-2
v_gene: TRBV28
d_gene: -
abundance: -
CDR3aa: CASSLNNALYGYTF
CDR3nt: TGTGCCAGCAGTTTAAATAACGCGCTCTATGGCTACACCTTC

j_gene: TRBJ1-1
v_gene: TRBV18
d_gene: -
abundance: few
CDR3aa: CASSPLDTNTEAFF
CDR3nt: TGTGCCAGCTCACCCCTCGACACGAACACTGAAGCTTTCTTT

j_gene: TRBJ2-5
v_gene: TRBV5-5
d_gene: -
abundance: -
CDR3aa: CASSLTPQETQYF
CDR3nt: TGTGCCAGCAGCTTGACCCCCCAAGAGACCCAGTACTTC

j_gene: TRBJ2-5
v_gene: TRBV5-4
d_gene: TRBD2
abundance: -
CDR3aa: CASSQPLAGGRETQYF
CDR3nt: TGTGCCAGCAGCCAACCACTAGCGGGGGGCCGGGAGACCCAGTACTTC

j_gene: TRBJ1-5
v_gene: TRBV6-5
d_gene: -
abundance: -
CDR3aa: CATKARDTYNQPQHF
CDR3nt: TGTGCCACCAAAGCTCGGGACACATACAATCAGCCCCAGCATTTT

j_gene: TRBJ1-2
v_gene: TRBV6-5
d_gene: -
abundance: -
CDR3aa: CASRNPGRGYTF
CDR3nt: TGTGCCAGCAGGAACCCGGGAAGGGGCTACACCTTC

j_gene: TRBJ1-5
v_gene: TRBV9
d_gene: TRBD1
abundance: -
CDR3aa: CASGLGDREQPQHF
CDR3nt: TGTGCCAGCGGACTGGGGGACAGGGAGCAGCCCCAGCATTTT

j_gene: TRBJ2-4
v_gene: TRBV3-1/TRBV3-2
d_gene: TRBD2
abundance: -
CDR3aa: CASRAGGATKNIQYF
CDR3nt: TGTGCCAGCAGAGCCGGGGGGGCGACCAAAAACATTCAGTACTTC

j_gene: TRBJ1-5
v_gene: TRBV28
d_gene: -
abundance: -
CDR3aa: CASSGGWGSNQPQHF
CDR3nt: TGTGCCAGCAGTGGGGGGTGGGGTAGCAATCAGCCCCAGCATTTT

j_gene: TRBJ2-2
v_gene: TRBV5-1
d_gene: -
abundance: -
CDR3aa: CASSLAGLPDTGELFF
CDR3nt: TGCGCCAGCAGCTTGGCCGGACTCCCGGACACCGGGGAGCTGTTTTTT

j_gene: TRBJ1-1
v_gene: TRBV12-5
d_gene: TRBD1
abundance: -
CDR3aa: CASGLMDRGNTEAFF
CDR3nt: TGTGCTAGTGGTTTGATGGACAGGGGAAACACTGAAGCTTTCTTT

j_gene: TRBJ1-1
v_gene: TRBV12-3/TRBV12-4
d_gene: -
abundance: once
CDR3aa: CASSFRGTDMAFF
CDR3nt: TGTGCCAGCAGCTTCCGGGGGACCGACATGGCTTTCTTT

j_gene: TRBJ1-2
v_gene: TRBV27
d_gene: -
abundance: -
CDR3aa: CASRQPIRGRGYTF
CDR3nt: TGTGCCAGCAGACAACCTATCAGGGGTCGAGGCTACACCTTC

j_gene: TRBJ1-2
v_gene: TRBV7-7
d_gene: -
abundance: -
CDR3aa: CASSLDFWDGPYGYTF
CDR3nt: TGTGCTAGCAGCTTAGATTTCTGGGACGGTCCCTATGGCTACACCTTC

j_gene: TRBJ1-5
v_gene: TRBV7-9
d_gene: -
abundance: -
CDR3aa: CASSTVNQPQHF
CDR3nt: TGTGCCAGCTCGACAGTCAATCAGCCCCAGCATTTT

j_gene: TRBJ2-2
v_gene: TRBV10-3
d_gene: -
abundance: -
CDR3aa: CATTPRTATGELFF
CDR3nt: TGTGCCACCACCCCCCGGACAGCTACCGGGGAGCTGTTTTTT

j_gene: TRBJ2-3
v_gene: TRBV5-1
d_gene: -
abundance: -
CDR3aa: CASSLEPTLTDTQYF
CDR3nt: TGCGCCAGCAGCTTGGAGCCGACACTCACAGATACGCAGTATTTT